One and the same sample provided the 28 T cell receptor beta chains below, sequenced in a study of blood T cell repertoires in COVID-19. The assay was immunoSEQ multiplex PCR, and TCRdb's table has in-frame clones only and misses some. The repertoire holds around 150,000 clones, with roughly 85% as singletons. The specimen sequenced was peripheral blood. Receptors originate from a human donor in a cohort sampled during active COVID-19.

The gene calls are TRBV12-3 or TRBV12-4 and TRBJ2-7; TRBD1 agrees at 7 bases. J gave up 6 bases and V 6 bases, and 8 bases lay outside the gene matches. This CDR3 contains 13 residues. This chain's CDR3 is CASSRHRGSEQYF. As DNA, the CDR3 is TGTGCCAGCAGCAGGCACAGGGGAAGCGAGCAGTACTTC.

This clone was detected only once. This sequence joins TRBV5-4 and TRBJ2-2; no clear D gene. Germline values: CDR1 SGHNT, CDR2 YYREEE (reference sequence). The V and J ends lost 0 bases and 7 bases respectively, with 13 bases between them. The CDR3 extends over 15 amino acids. CDR3 sequence: CASSLENFRVGELFF. The CDR3 nucleotides read TGTGCCAGCAGCTTGGAAAATTTTCGGGTCGGGGAGCTGTTTTTT. Using reference TRBV5-4 and TRBJ2-2 for the parts outside the CDR3, the full variable domain is ETGVTQSPTHLIKTRGQQVTLRCSSQSGHNTVSWYQQALGQGPQFIFQYYREEENGRGNFPPRFSGLQFPNYSSELNVNALELDDSALYLCASSLENFRVGELFFGEGSRLTVL.

V gene TRBV2 combines with J gene TRBJ2-5; TRBD1 might be the D (5 bases). The CDR3 extends over 13 amino acids. Deletions cut 6 bases from V and 2 bases from J, with 10 bases between. Germline CDR1 reads SNHLY; CDR2 reads FYNNEI. The CDR3, as DNA: TGTGCCAGCAGAGTGGGGCTTCAAGAGACCCAGTACTTC. It is translated as CASRVGLQETQYF.

V and J are TRBV7-6 and TRBJ2-7; D is unresolved. The CDR3 consists of 14 residues. Germline assignment: CDR1 SGHVS and CDR2 FNYEAQ. Deletions cut 5 bases from V and 3 bases from J, with 14 bases between. CDR3 residues: CASSPYLSGYEQYF. CDR3 sequence (DNA): TGTGCCAGCAGCCCCTACCTGTCCGGCTACGAGCAGTACTTC.

This clone showed up just a few times. The chain carries TRBV6-5 and TRBJ1-2; tentative D call: TRBD1 (5 bases). The V end lost 2 bases, the J end lost 2 bases, and 15 bases lay between the germline ends. The CDR3 has 16 amino acids. Germline loops: CDR1 MNHEY, CDR2 SVGAGI. CDR3 bases: TGTGCCAGCAGTTACCCGACTGCCGGGGGAAACTATGGCTACACCTTC. Translated: CASSYPTAGGNYGYTF.

This sequence joins TRBV4-3 and TRBJ2-1, with 8 positions matching TRBD1. This CDR3 is built from 16 residues. Germline values: CDR1 LGHNA, CDR2 YSLEER. Trimming at V came to 1 base and at J to 0 bases, leaving 2 bases not matched to a gene. The CDR3 sequence is CASSQATGGSYNEQFF. The CDR3 bases are TGCGCCAGCAGCCAAGCTACAGGGGGCTCCTACAATGAGCAGTTCTTC.

The chain employs TRBV2 and TRBJ1-5, with D tentatively TRBD1 (6 bases). Per the germline V gene, CDR1 is SNHLY and CDR2 is FYNNEI. Trimming pared 2 bases from V and 5 bases from J, leaving 10 bases between. The CDR3 contains 14 residues. CDR3 region: CASSEQGSHQPQHF. CDR3 coding DNA: TGTGCCAGCAGTGAACAGGGGTCGCATCAGCCCCAGCATTTT.

The chain employs TRBV3-1 (or the pseudogene TRBV3-2) and TRBJ1-6, with 9 bases fitting TRBD1. Germline V gives CDR1 LGHDT, CDR2 YNNKEL (reference sequence). The trim removed 4 bases at V and 6 bases at J, leaving 4 bases unmatched. The CDR3 length is 15 residues. The DNA of the CDR3 is TGTGCCAGCAGCCTTAGGGACAGGGCTAATTCACCCCTCCACTTT. This translates into CASSLRDRANSPLHF.

The chain is built from TRBV12-3 or TRBV12-4 and TRBJ2-7; a possible D gene is TRBD2 (5 bases). The germline V and J ends were trimmed by 1 base and 6 bases, with 7 bases remaining between them. This CDR3 contains 12 residues. CDR3 in amino acids: CASSLVRGEQYF. CDR3 sequence (DNA): TGTGCCAGCAGTTTAGTCCGGGGCGAGCAGTACTTC.

This clone was recorded once. The V call is TRBV27, the J call TRBJ1-6; 11 nucleotides agree with TRBD1. From germline, CDR1 is MNHEY and CDR2 SMNVEV (reference sequence). V lost 2 bases and J lost 10; bases outside the gene matches: 16. The CDR3 has 19 residues. CDR3 coding DNA: TGTGCCAGCAGTTTAGGATTTGTGGACAGGGGGCGCGGTAGGTCACCCCTCCACTTT. Its translation: CASSLGFVDRGRGRSPLHF.

This chain links TRBV10-3 with TRBJ2-7; 11 positions match TRBD2. The CDR3 extends over 16 amino acids. V gave up 5 bases and J gave up 3 bases; unmatched junction bases: 9. Germline-derived CDR1 and CDR2 are ENHRY and SYGVKD. CDR3 nucleotides: TGTGCCATCAGTTTAGCGGGGGGGATTATGGGCTACGAGCAGTACTTC. Its protein product is CAISLAGGIMGYEQYF.

V is TRBV28 and J is TRBJ2-3; 8 bases are a match to TRBD1. The junction had 8 bases not matched to a gene; V was cut back by 3 bases and J by 6 bases. The V gene's germline CDR1 is MDHEN and CDR2 SYDVKM. The CDR3 is 15 residues long. The CDR3 bases are TGTGCCAGCAGTTTCCAGTCAGGGGGCGCGGATACGCAGTATTTT. This translates into CASSFQSGGADTQYF.

This clone came up once. The chain has TRBV28 and TRBJ2-3, with 8 bases aligning to TRBD1. The germline CDR1 and CDR2 sequences are MDHEN and SYDVKM. The CDR3 loop spans 16 amino acids. J gave up 1 base and V 6 bases, and 9 bases lay outside the gene matches. CDR3 in DNA: TGTGCCAGCAGCCTAGACAGGGGAAGTGGCACAGATACGCAGTATTTT. It translates to CASSLDRGSGTDTQYF.

The rearrangement uses TRBV3-1 (or the pseudogene TRBV3-2) and TRBJ1-1; D call uncertain. V was trimmed by 2 bases and J by 1 base, leaving 11 bases between them. Looked up from germline, CDR1 is LGHDT and CDR2 is YNNKEL (reference sequence). The CDR3 covers 15 residues. The CDR3 coding sequence is TGTGCCAGCAGCCAAAGTATCCGGGAGAACACTGAAGCTTTCTTT. Translation gives CASSQSIRENTEAFF.

The chain joins TRBV7-2 to TRBJ1-6; 9 nucleotides match TRBD1. Looked up from germline, CDR1 is SGHTA and CDR2 is FQGNSA. Trimming took 5 bases from V and 9 from J; bases not matched to a gene: 8. This CDR3 spans 15 amino acids. The DNA for the CDR3 is TGTGCCAGCAGCCCGACGACAGGGGGACGTTCACCCCTCCACTTT. This gives the protein CASSPTTGGRSPLHF.

The count of this clone is one. The chain joins TRBV11-3 to TRBJ1-6; TRBD1 might be the D (5 bases). There are 14 residues in the CDR3. The V end lost 0 bases, the J end lost 8 bases, and 8 bases lay between the germline ends. Germline values: CDR1 SGHNT, CDR2 YENEEA. The CDR3 region is CASSLETEHSPLHF. The DNA of the CDR3 is TGTGCCAGCAGCTTAGAGACAGAACATTCACCCCTCCACTTT.

This chain joins TRBV19 and TRBJ1-6; D is possibly TRBD1 (6 bases). This CDR3 is built from 17 residues. The ends were cut back, 1 base at V and 7 bases at J, with 17 bases in the middle. Germline CDR1 reads LNHDA; CDR2 reads SQIVND (reference sequence). In DNA, the CDR3 is TGTGCCAGTAGTATAGGAGCTCCGGGACAAAGAAATTCACCCCTCCACTTT. This sequence encodes CASSIGAPGQRNSPLHF.

This chain links TRBV30 with TRBJ2-1, with TRBD2 identical over 11 bases. From germline, CDR1 is GTSNPN and CDR2 SVGIG (reference sequence). This CDR3 has 14 residues. The V and J ends lost 2 bases and 6 bases, in that order; junction bases with no gene match: 3. CDR3 nucleotide sequence: TGTGCCTGGAGTCATACTAGCGGGGGCAATGAGCAGTTCTTC. Protein product: CAWSHTSGGNEQFF.

The chain recombines TRBV19 with TRBJ2-2; D gene unclear. Germline-derived CDR1 and CDR2 are LNHDA and SQIVND (reference sequence). V lost 0 bases, J lost 10 bases, and 6 bases lay in between. CDR3 length equals 12 residues. The CDR3 spells CASSIDRLELFF. CDR3 nucleotide sequence: TGTGCCAGTAGTATAGACAGGTTGGAGCTGTTTTTT.

This chain uses TRBV5-6 with TRBJ1-1, with a possible D match to TRBD1 (5 bases). Germline V gene sequence: CDR1 SGHDT, CDR2 YYEEEE. V lost 1 base and J 6 bases, leaving 16 bases between the germline ends. CDR3 length equals 15 residues. CDR3 sequence reads: CASSLIGGNNAEAFF. CDR3 DNA sequence: TGTGCCAGCAGCTTGATCGGGGGGAATAACGCTGAAGCTTTCTTT.

The rearrangement joins TRBV3-1 (or the pseudogene TRBV3-2) to TRBJ1-1; unclear D gene. The CDR3 runs to 15 residues. Between the trimmed V and J ends, which lost 4 bases and 7 bases, there was a span of 19 bases. Germline values: CDR1 LGHDT, CDR2 YNNKEL (reference sequence). The CDR3 spells CASSRMAGTKSEAFF. In nucleotides, the CDR3 is TGTGCCAGCAGCCGAATGGCAGGAACCAAGAGTGAAGCTTTCTTT.

The chain combines TRBV19 with TRBJ2-7; a weak D match, TRBD2 (5 bases). Germline loops: CDR1 LNHDA, CDR2 SQIVND (reference sequence). The V end was cut by 3 bases, the J end by 2 bases, with 20 bases between. The CDR3 sequence is 17 residues long. This CDR3 is CASSMFGSGSATYEQYF. The CDR3 coding sequence is TGTGCCAGTAGTATGTTCGGATCGGGGTCCGCGACCTACGAGCAGTACTTC.

V usage is TRBV2 and J usage is TRBJ1-3, with D hard to call. Deletions cut 6 bases from V and 8 bases from J, with 14 bases between. Germline CDR1 is SNHLY and CDR2 is FYNNEI. The CDR3 covers 13 residues. CDR3 amino acids: CASSTDLGDTIYF. The CDR3 DNA follows: TGTGCCAGCAGCACGGACTTGGGAGACACCATATATTTT.

The chain uses TRBV5-1 and TRBJ2-7; TRBD1 aligns across 7 bases. Germline V CDR1 and CDR2: SGHRS, YFSETQ. With V trimmed by 4 bases and J by 1 base, 8 bases remained unmatched. The CDR3 totals 15 residues. The CDR3 bases are TGCGCCAGCAGCCGGGACAGTGGGGTATCCTACGAGCAGTACTTC. It translates to CASSRDSGVSYEQYF.

This clone was seen once. The V call is TRBV9, the J call TRBJ1-5; the match to TRBD1 covers 8 bases. This CDR3 region has 17 residues. Per germline, CDR1 SGDLS and CDR2 YYNGEE. V was clipped by 0 bases and J by 2 bases; unmatched bases: 7. This chain's CDR3 is CASSVARPGQGNQPQHF. The CDR3 DNA reads as TGTGCCAGCAGCGTAGCTCGACCGGGACAGGGCAATCAGCCCCAGCATTTT.

The V gene is TRBV14, the J gene TRBJ1-1; possible D gene TRBD1, 5 bases. V was pared by 1 base and J by 10 bases, with 13 bases between. CDR1 and CDR2 from the germline V gene are SGHDN and FVKESK. The CDR3 runs to 13 residues. The CDR3 DNA sequence: TGTGCCAGCAGCCAAGGCTTGCAGGGAGGAGCTTTCTTT. The encoded protein is CASSQGLQGGAFF. The whole variable domain, filled in from reference TRBV14 and TRBJ1-1, reads EAGVTQFPSHSVIEKGQTVTLRCDPISGHDNLYWYRRVMGKEIKFLLHFVKESKQDESGMPNNRFLAERTGGTYSTLKVQPAELEDSGVYFCASSQGLQGGAFFGQGTRLTVV.

The V call is TRBV5-1, the J call TRBJ2-3; 7 bases are a match to TRBD2. Germline V gives CDR1 SGHRS, CDR2 YFSETQ. Germline trimming cut 2 bases from V and 3 bases from J; bases unmatched to any gene: 3. The CDR3 is 14 residues long. CDR3 in DNA: TGCGCCAGCAGCTTATTAGCGGGTACAGATACGCAGTATTTT. This codes for CASSLLAGTDTQYF.

This clone was detected only a few times. The gene calls are TRBV6-5 and TRBJ2-6; D gene unclear. This CDR3 contains 15 residues. With 4 bases removed from V and 1 base from J, the gap between germline ends came to 8 bases. Germline lookup yields CDR1 MNHEY and CDR2 SVGAGI. The CDR3 DNA is TGTGCCAGCAGTTCCGGTACGTCTGGGGCCAACGTCCTGACTTTC. Amino acid sequence: CASSSGTSGANVLTF.